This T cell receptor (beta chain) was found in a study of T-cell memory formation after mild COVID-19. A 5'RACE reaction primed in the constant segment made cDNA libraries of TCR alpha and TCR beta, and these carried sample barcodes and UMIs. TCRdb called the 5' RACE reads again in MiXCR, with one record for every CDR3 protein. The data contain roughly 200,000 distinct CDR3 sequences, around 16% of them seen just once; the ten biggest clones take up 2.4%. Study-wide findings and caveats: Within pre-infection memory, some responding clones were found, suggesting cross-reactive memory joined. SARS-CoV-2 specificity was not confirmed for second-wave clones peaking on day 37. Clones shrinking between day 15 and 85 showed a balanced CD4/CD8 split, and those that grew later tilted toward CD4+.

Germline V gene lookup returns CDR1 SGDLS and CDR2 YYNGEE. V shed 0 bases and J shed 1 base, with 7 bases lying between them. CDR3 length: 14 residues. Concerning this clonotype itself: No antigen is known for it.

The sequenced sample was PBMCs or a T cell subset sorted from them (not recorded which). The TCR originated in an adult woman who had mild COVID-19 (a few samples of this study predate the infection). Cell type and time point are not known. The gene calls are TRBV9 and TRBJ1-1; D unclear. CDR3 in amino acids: CASSVGPENTEAFF. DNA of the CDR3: TGTGCCAGCAGCGTAGGTCCAGAGAACACTGAAGCTTTCTTT.